Shown below are 22 T cell receptor beta chains from a single sample sequenced in a study of CD8 T cells in ankylosing spondylitis. TCRdb recomputed calls from the 5' RACE reads with MiXCR, one row per CDR3 protein. The sample holds nearly 350,000 distinct CDR3 sequences, roughly 14% seen once. The sequenced sample was blood, either unsorted or a sorted T cell fraction (not recorded which). The source is a male donor with ankylosing spondylitis or in good health (not recorded which).

The chain is built from TRBV4-1 and TRBJ1-2, with 7 bases aligning to TRBD1. Trimming took 3 bases from V and 4 from J; bases not matched to a gene: 8. Germline CDR1 and CDR2: MGHRA and YSYEKL. The CDR3 consists of 15 residues. CDR3 in DNA: TGCGCCAGCAGCCAGGTGACAGGGCTCGGCTATGGCTACACCTTC. Amino acids: CASSQVTGLGYGYTF.

This clonotype was seen only a few times. This chain connects TRBV20-1 to TRBJ2-7, with a possible D match to TRBD2 (6 bases). The germline gives CDR1 DFQATT, CDR2 SNEGSKA (reference sequence). This CDR3 comprises 13 residues. V was cut by 6 bases and J by 0 bases, with 12 bases left in between. CDR3 sequence reads: CSALGGPSYEQYF. The CDR3 nucleotides are TGCAGTGCCCTCGGGGGTCCCTCCTACGAGCAGTACTTC.

This clonotype has just a few counts. V usage is TRBV20-1 and J usage is TRBJ1-5; 7 bases line up with TRBD1. There are 14 residues in the CDR3. Trimming cost V 5 bases and J 3 bases; bases outside gene matches: 7. Germline CDR1 DFQATT, CDR2 SNEGSKA (reference sequence). The CDR3 region is CSAPEGQYNQPQHF. The CDR3 region has the DNA TGCAGTGCTCCGGAGGGACAGTACAATCAGCCCCAGCATTTT.

This chain joins TRBV5-1 and TRBJ2-6, with 7 positions matching TRBD1. Germline CDR1 is SGHRS and CDR2 is YFSETQ. This CDR3 has 17 residues. The V segment lost 4 bases and the J segment 0 bases; nucleotides outside the gene matches: 7. The CDR3 DNA sequence: TGCGCCAGCAGCCTACCACAGGGGAGCTCTGGGGCCAACGTCCTGACTTTC. Translated: CASSLPQGSSGANVLTF.

This chain links TRBV3-1 with TRBJ2-1, with TRBD2 matching over 10 bases. The CDR3 sequence is 13 residues long. J was trimmed by 6 bases and V by 6 bases; bases with no gene match: 2. Looked up from germline, CDR1 is LGHDT and CDR2 is YNNKEL (reference sequence). In DNA form, the CDR3 reads TGTGCCAGCAGGAAGCGGGAGGGCAATGAGCAGTTCTTC. This gives the protein CASRKREGNEQFF.

The V and J genes are TRBV5-1 and TRBJ1-6; perhaps TRBD1 as D (6 bases). V dropped 0 bases and J dropped 9 bases, with 13 bases sitting between them. Germline CDR1 and CDR2: SGHRS and YFSETQ. The CDR3 runs to 15 residues. CDR3 DNA sequence: TGCGCCAGCAGCTTGGAAGGGGGGGACGGTTCACCCCTCCACTTT. This encodes CASSLEGGDGSPLHF.

V is TRBV6-5 and J is TRBJ2-7, with 9 positions matching TRBD2. V gave up 4 bases and J gave up 2 bases; unmatched junction bases: 3. In germline, CDR1 is MNHEY, CDR2 SVGAGI. The CDR3 contains 14 residues. CDR3 sequence: CASSFGGRAYEQYF. CDR3 coding DNA: TGTGCCAGCAGTTTTGGCGGGAGGGCCTACGAGCAGTACTTC.

This clonotype turned up a few times. This sequence joins TRBV3-1 and TRBJ2-1; D call uncertain. Trimming removed 4 bases at V and 6 bases at J, with 16 bases between. Germline V gene sequence: CDR1 LGHDT, CDR2 YNNKEL (reference sequence). The CDR3 consists of 15 residues. The CDR3 DNA reads TGTGCCAGCAGCCGCAGAATTCTCAAAGGCAATGAGCAGTTCTTC. It specifies CASSRRILKGNEQFF.

This clonotype was observed at least ten times. The chain employs TRBV29-1 and TRBJ1-1; no reliable D call. The CDR3 has 13 residues. CDR1 is SQVTM, CDR2 ANQGSEA, per germline. Trimming stripped 6 bases from V and 1 base from J, with 12 bases between. CDR3 amino acids: CSVGVQGNTEAFF. The CDR3 nucleotides read TGCAGCGTCGGCGTACAAGGGAACACTGAAGCTTTCTTT.

The chain joins TRBV7-2 to TRBJ2-1, with D hard to call. The germline V gene has CDR1 SGHTA and CDR2 FQGNSA. With 2 bases removed from V and 9 bases from J, the gap between germline ends came to 8 bases. The CDR3 is made up of 12 amino acids. The DNA of the CDR3 is TGTGCCAGCAGCTTATCTGGCGGTGAGCAGTTCTTC. Its protein product is CASSLSGGEQFF. Looking up the rest from reference TRBV7-2 and TRBJ2-1 gives the full variable domain: GAGVSQSPSNKVTEKGKDVELRCDPISGHTALYWYRQSLGQGLEFLIYFQGNSAPDKSGLPSDRFSAERTGGSVSTLTIQRTQQEDSAVYLCASSLSGGEQFFGPGTRLTVL.

Only a few counts were recorded for this clonotype. The chain combines TRBV6-1 with TRBJ2-2; 7 bases fit TRBD1. Germline-derived CDR1 and CDR2 are MNHNS and SASEGT. CDR3 length equals 15 residues. Trimming took 7 bases from V and 1 from J; bases not matched to a gene: 6. CDR3 in amino acids: CASTLTGLNTGELFF. The CDR3 bases are TGTGCCAGCACCCTGACAGGGTTGAACACCGGGGAGCTGTTTTTT.

The V call is TRBV6-2 or TRBV6-3, the J call TRBJ2-7; no clear D gene. This CDR3 region has 15 residues. Trimming removed 5 bases at V and 3 bases at J, with 17 bases between. CDR1 is MNHEY and CDR2 is SVGEGT in the germline V gene. The CDR3 bases are TGTGCCAGCAGTAACCCACGCACTCACGGCTACGAGCAGTACTTC. Encoded protein: CASSNPRTHGYEQYF.

The V and J genes are TRBV10-3 and TRBJ2-3; 11 bases match TRBD1. After removal of 8 bases from V and 4 bases from J, the junction contained 2 bases not matched to a gene. This CDR3 comprises 13 residues. Germline CDR1 and CDR2: ENHRY and SYGVKD. Here the CDR3 reads CAIGGQGADTQYF. CDR3 sequence (DNA): TGTGCCATCGGGGGACAGGGGGCAGATACGCAGTATTTT.

In its sample, this clonotype was seen a few times. CDR3 amino acids: CSASRVQKEGDTQYF. DNA of the CDR3: TGCAGTGCTTCTAGGGTCCAAAAAGAGGGAGATACGCAGTATTTT. The chain uses TRBV20-1 and TRBJ2-3; D may be TRBD2 (5 bases). The CDR3 spans 15 residues. The V gene lost 5 bases and the J gene lost 5 bases, with 20 bases spanning the gap. Per germline, CDR1 DFQATT and CDR2 SNEGSKA (reference sequence).

This clonotype was counted between two and nine times. The genes are TRBV14 and TRBJ1-1; perhaps TRBD1 as D (6 bases). This CDR3 comprises 15 residues. Deletions cut 4 bases from V and 4 bases from J, with 16 bases between. Germline assignment: CDR1 SGHDN and CDR2 FVKESK. The CDR3 spells CASSPLGGGGTEAFF. The CDR3 nucleotides are TGTGCCAGCAGCCCACTCGGCGGGGGCGGCACTGAAGCTTTCTTT.

The V call is TRBV5-1, the J call TRBJ2-1; 11 bases agree with TRBD1. Germline CDR1 and CDR2: SGHRS and YFSETQ. CDR3 length equals 19 residues. V lost 1 base, J lost 7 bases, and 16 bases stayed unmatched. The CDR3 DNA follows: TGCGCCAGCAGCTTGAGGACAGGGGGCGAGGTCCCCCTAAGGAATGAGCAGTTCTTC. It specifies CASSLRTGGEVPLRNEQFF.

This clonotype has more than one count but fewer than ten. The rearrangement joins TRBV20-1 to TRBJ2-1, with D possibly matching TRBD2 (6 bases). Trimming removed 4 bases from V and 0 bases from J, with 16 bases in between. This CDR3 has 16 residues. In germline, CDR1 is DFQATT, CDR2 SNEGSKA (reference sequence). The CDR3 sequence is CSATSSGLSSYNEQFF. As DNA, the CDR3 is TGCAGTGCTACCTCGAGCGGGTTGAGCTCCTACAATGAGCAGTTCTTC.

Written as DNA, the CDR3 is TGTGCCATCAGTGAACAGGGGACTGGGGGCTACACCTTC. Translated, it gives CAISEQGTGGYTF. The V and J genes are TRBV10-3 and TRBJ1-2; 7 bases are shared with TRBD1. The CDR3 runs to 13 residues. Per the germline V gene, CDR1 is ENHRY and CDR2 is SYGVKD. V was pared by 3 bases and J by 8 bases, with 6 bases of the junction left unmatched.

The gene calls are TRBV12-3 or TRBV12-4 and TRBJ1-1; D is unclear. With 5 bases removed from V and 1 base from J, the gap between germline ends came to 8 bases. CDR3 length: 13 amino acids. CDR3 sequence: CASSHSENTEAFF. CDR3 sequence (DNA): TGTGCCAGCAGTCACTCTGAGAACACTGAAGCTTTCTTT.

This clonotype was recorded a few times. V gene TRBV3-1 combines with J gene TRBJ2-1, with 15 bases fitting TRBD2. V lost 1 base and J lost 7; bases outside the gene matches: 5. The CDR3 contains 17 residues. The V gene's germline CDR1 is LGHDT and CDR2 YNNKEL (reference sequence). In DNA form, the CDR3 reads TGTGCCAGCAGCCAAGTCTTTGGGACTAGCGGGAGGAATGAGCAGTTCTTC. This translates into CASSQVFGTSGRNEQFF.

V and J are TRBV29-1 and TRBJ2-3, with 7 positions matching TRBD2. Germline CDR1 SQVTM, CDR2 ANQGSEA. The V segment lost 1 base and the J segment 2 bases; nucleotides outside the gene matches: 9. This CDR3 spans 16 amino acids. The CDR3 DNA is TGCAGCGTTGAAGGGGAACGGGGAGGGGCCACAGATACGCAGTATTTT. Its translation is CSVEGERGGATDTQYF.

V is TRBV4-2 and J is TRBJ2-1; 10 positions agree with TRBD2. V lost 3 bases, J lost 1 base, and 6 bases stayed unmatched. This CDR3 is 17 amino acids long. Germline V gene sequence: CDR1 LGHNA, CDR2 YNFKEQ. CDR3: CASSQASGRGSYNEQFF. The CDR3 nucleotides are TGTGCCAGCAGCCAGGCTAGCGGGAGAGGTTCCTACAATGAGCAGTTCTTC.